This TCR beta chain was sequenced in a study of T cells in Graves' hyperthyroidism and ophthalmopathy. This CDR3 region has 14 residues. J gave up 7 bases and V 5 bases, and 10 bases lay outside the gene matches. Study-wide results and limits: Most clonotypes expanded in thyroid above 0.001 were likewise present in blood.

Remarks on this clonotype: Its antigen is currently unknown.

Each person with ophthalmopathy scored at least 3 on the Clinical Activity Score, reached NOSPECS grade 4 or higher, and had been ill under 3 months. Patients were excluded because of uncontrolled infection, other autoimmune disease, pregnancy or lactation. It was RNA transcripts that yielded the amplified TCR beta CDR3 regions. RT-PCR in the first round (using the HTBI primer set) targeted the TCR CDR3. TCRdb called the multiplex PCR reads again in MiXCR, with one record for every CDR3 protein. The sample contains over 400,000 distinct CDR3 sequences, roughly 22% of which appear only once. The source material was blood. This receptor was identified in a woman in her 70s with Graves' ophthalmopathy. The J gene is TRBJ2-5, the V gene TRBV12-3 or TRBV12-4; 7 bases align to TRBD1. Here the CDR3 reads CASSPWTGVMTQYF. The CDR3 DNA sequence: TGTGCCAGCAGTCCGTGGACAGGCGTAATGACCCAGTACTTC.